The source of this T cell receptor (beta chain) is a study of early T cells in non-severe SARS-CoV-2 infection. At the level of the study: Sequencing was performed on bulk RNA from unsorted whole blood, leaving chains unpaired. Findings of the study overall: Matching with VDJdb favored anti-spike CD8 responses (missing private and CD4 specificities).

This CDR3 region has 13 residues. Germline V gene data show CDR1 as DFQATT and CDR2 as SNEGSKA (reference sequence). V was clipped by 6 bases and J by 3 bases; unmatched bases: 4. Individual cDNA molecules received unique molecular identifiers during library preparation. TCRdb independently ran MiXCR on the 5' RACE reads; one entry per CDR3 protein. The profile covers 80,000 or so distinct CDR3 sequences, with roughly 5.7% appearing a single time and about 7.8% taken by the ten largest. This clonotype was found many times. As yet, its antigen is unknown. This receptor was obtained from an adult who was a healthcare worker with PCR-confirmed SARS-CoV-2 infection or an uninfected control (not recorded which). The V and J genes are TRBV20-1 and TRBJ2-7; 11 nucleotides align to TRBD2. Sequenced: whole blood. The CDR3 region is CSAPGLAGYEQYF. The CDR3 region has the DNA TGCAGTGCGCCCGGACTAGCGGGCTACGAGCAGTACTTC.